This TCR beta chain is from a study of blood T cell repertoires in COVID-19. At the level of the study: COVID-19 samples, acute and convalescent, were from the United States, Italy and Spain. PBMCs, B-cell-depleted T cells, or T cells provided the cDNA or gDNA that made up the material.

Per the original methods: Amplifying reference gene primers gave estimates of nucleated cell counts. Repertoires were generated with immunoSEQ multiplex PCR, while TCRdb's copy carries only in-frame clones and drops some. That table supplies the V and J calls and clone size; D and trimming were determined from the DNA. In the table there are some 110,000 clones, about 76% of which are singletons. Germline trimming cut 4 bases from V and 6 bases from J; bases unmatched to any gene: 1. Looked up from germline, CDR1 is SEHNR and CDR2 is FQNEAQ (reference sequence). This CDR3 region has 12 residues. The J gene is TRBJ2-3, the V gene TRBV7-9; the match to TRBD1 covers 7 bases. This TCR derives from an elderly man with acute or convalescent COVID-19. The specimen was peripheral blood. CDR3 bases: TGTGCCAGCAGCTCCAGGGGGGATACGCAGTATTTT. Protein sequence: CASSSRGDTQYF.